These 29 T cell receptor beta chains came from one sample sequenced in a study of blood T cell repertoires in COVID-19. Profiling relied on immunoSEQ multiplex PCR, and the TCRdb table lists in-frame clones only, not all of them. The data show 250,000 to 300,000 clones, with roughly nine tenths seen just once and 1.9% held by the top ten. What was sequenced was PBMCs or T cells enriched from blood (not recorded which). These receptors came from a woman aged 55-75 years who had recovered from COVID-19.

The chain couples TRBV7-2 to TRBJ1-5, with 7 bases aligning to TRBD1. Looked up from germline, CDR1 is SGHTA and CDR2 is FQGNSA. Losses at the gene ends were 0 bases for V and 1 base for J; bases not matched to a gene: 15. The CDR3 totals 20 residues. CDR3 sequence reads: CASSLAVVRGQSPSNQPQHF. DNA of the CDR3: TGTGCCAGCAGCTTAGCAGTGGTCAGGGGACAGAGTCCCAGCAATCAGCCCCAGCATTTT.

The rearrangement links TRBV7-8 to TRBJ1-1, with D unclear. The length of the CDR3 is 17 residues. V dropped 5 bases and J dropped 7 bases, with 26 bases sitting between them. Germline V gene lookup returns CDR1 SGHVS and CDR2 FQNEAQ. In nucleotides, the CDR3 is TGTGCCAGCAGCCGAAATCCCCGAGGGTTAATGACGGGTGAAGCTTTCTTT. Its translation is CASSRNPRGLMTGEAFF. Complete variable domain (other parts from reference TRBV7-8 and TRBJ1-1): GAGVSQSPRYKVAKRGQDVALRCDPISGHVSLFWYQQALGQGPEFLTYFQNEAQLDKSGLPSDRFFAERPEGSVSTLKIQRTQQEDSAVYLCASSRNPRGLMTGEAFFGQGTRLTVV.

Turning to this clone: The junction departs from the called germline gene at one end, perhaps through a read error. The chain combines TRBV7-7 with TRBJ2-7; 9 nucleotides agree with TRBD2. The CDR3 is made up of 16 amino acids. Germline loops: CDR1 SSHAT, CDR2 FNYEAQ (reference sequence). CDR3 in amino acids: CASSPTTIAGAAEQYF. CDR3 DNA sequence: TGTGCTAGCAGCCCCACTACGATAGCGGGAGCTGCCGAGCAGTACTTC.

This chain connects TRBV21-1 to TRBJ1-2; the table's D call TRBD1 went unverified against the DNA. TRBV21-1 is labeled a pseudogene. The CDR3 spans 9 residues. The CDR3: CASNSSYTF. Written as DNA, the CDR3 is TGTGCCAGCAATTCCAGCTACACCTTC.

This sequence joins TRBV2 and TRBJ1-5, with TRBD1 matching 9 bases. The CDR3 consists of 14 residues. J lost 7 bases, V lost 6 bases, and 7 bases had no gene match. Germline V gene lookup returns CDR1 SNHLY and CDR2 FYNNEI. For the CDR3, the DNA is TGTGCCAGCAGCACCGGGACAGGGAAGCAGCCCCAGCATTTT. Protein product: CASSTGTGKQPQHF.

The chain carries TRBV18 and TRBJ2-1; 12 positions match TRBD1. The CDR3 sequence is 15 residues long. Unmatched junction bases numbered 7, after V lost 4 bases and J lost 9 bases. The germline V gene encodes CDR1 KGHSH and CDR2 LQKENI. CDR3 amino acids: CASSQTGQGAGEQFF. For the CDR3, the DNA is TGTGCCAGCTCACAAACGGGACAGGGGGCCGGTGAGCAGTTCTTC.

The chain is built from TRBV11-2 and TRBJ1-2; D remains unclear. The length of the CDR3 is 13 residues. The germline V gene encodes CDR1 SGHAT and CDR2 FQNNGV. Trimming cost V 5 bases and J 11 bases, with 18 bases left between them. Here the CDR3 DNA reads TGTGCCAGCAGCAAACGGAGGCCACAAGGATACACCTTC. Protein sequence: CASSKRRPQGYTF.

V usage is TRBV2 and J usage is TRBJ2-3, with TRBD2 matching over 10 bases. Germline V CDR1 and CDR2: SNHLY, FYNNEI. Trimming took 5 bases from V and 5 from J; bases not matched to a gene: 7. The CDR3 loop spans 15 amino acids. CDR3 DNA sequence: TGTGCCAGCAGTCCGCGGACTAGCGGAGGAGATACGCAGTATTTT. This sequence encodes CASSPRTSGGDTQYF.

This chain connects TRBV7-8 to TRBJ1-1, with D possibly matching TRBD1 (5 bases). Trimming took 0 bases from V and 4 from J, leaving 12 bases between them. This CDR3 comprises 15 residues. CDR1 is SGHVS, CDR2 FQNEAQ, per germline. The CDR3, as DNA: TGTGCCAGCAGCTTAGCGGCCCAGGGTAGCACTGAAGCTTTCTTT. This translates into CASSLAAQGSTEAFF.

The chain combines TRBV5-6 with TRBJ2-1, with 10 positions matching TRBD2. The junction had 5 bases not matched to a gene; V was cut back by 1 base and J by 4 bases. Germline CDR1 SGHDT, CDR2 YYEEEE. CDR3 size: 16 residues. The CDR3 DNA is TGTGCCAGCAGCTTGTTTAGCGGGGGGCAGTACAATGAGCAGTTCTTC. Amino acid sequence: CASSLFSGGQYNEQFF.

The V gene is TRBV11-2, the J gene TRBJ1-2, with TRBD1 as a possible D gene (6 bases). The CDR3 is made up of 14 amino acids. Germline V gives CDR1 SGHAT, CDR2 FQNNGV. Between the trimmed V and J ends, which lost 3 bases and 4 bases, there was a span of 12 bases. CDR3 nucleotide sequence: TGTGCCAGCAGCTTTGCAGGGGCCCCCTATGGCTACACCTTC. Protein product: CASSFAGAPYGYTF.

The chain joins TRBV4-2 to TRBJ1-1; the match to TRBD1 covers 7 bases. The CDR3 runs to 14 residues. Looked up from germline, CDR1 is LGHNA and CDR2 is YNFKEQ. V was clipped by 4 bases and J by 6 bases; unmatched bases: 8. The CDR3 DNA sequence: TGTGCCAGCAGCCCTCAGGGGGTAAGGGCTGAAGCTTTCTTT. As protein: CASSPQGVRAEAFF.

The genes are TRBV5-8 and TRBJ1-1; D remains ambiguous. Trimming stripped 7 bases from V and 0 bases from J, with 10 bases between. This CDR3 contains 13 residues. Germline V gives CDR1 SGHTS, CDR2 YDEGEE. DNA for the CDR3: TGTGCCAGCCCGTTACAAATGAACACTGAAGCTTTCTTT. Translation: CASPLQMNTEAFF. Full variable domain (rest looked up from reference TRBV5-8 and TRBJ1-1): EAGVTQSPTHLIKTRGQQATLRCSPISGHTSVYWYQQALGLGLQFLLWYDEGEERNRGNFPPRFSGRQFPNYSSELNVNALELEDSALYLCASPLQMNTEAFFGQGTRLTVV.

V usage is TRBV2 and J usage is TRBJ2-3; TRBD2 agrees at 11 bases. V trimming: 5 bases; J trimming: 1 base; junction bases outside the gene matches: 8. Germline-derived CDR1 and CDR2 are SNHLY and FYNNEI. The CDR3 loop spans 17 amino acids. In DNA, the CDR3 is TGTGCCAGCAGTCCAACTTTACTAGCGGGGGGCACAGATACGCAGTATTTT. It yields the protein CASSPTLLAGGTDTQYF.

The rearrangement joins TRBV28 to TRBJ1-3; 7 nucleotides line up with TRBD1. CDR1 and CDR2 (germline): MDHEN, SYDVKM. CDR3 length: 14 residues. V was clipped by 4 bases and J by 5 bases; unmatched bases: 5. The CDR3 DNA reads as TGTGCCAGCAGTTACCGGGACAGCCGAAACACCATATATTTT. Protein product: CASSYRDSRNTIYF.

The rearrangement joins TRBV28 to TRBJ1-1, with 7 bases fitting TRBD1. The CDR3 has 14 residues. J gave up 7 bases and V 3 bases, and 8 bases lay outside the gene matches. Germline V gene lookup returns CDR1 MDHEN and CDR2 SYDVKM. The DNA for the CDR3 is TGTGCCAGCAGTTTTCGTACAGGGGTTGGTGAAGCTTTCTTT. Its protein product is CASSFRTGVGEAFF.

V gene TRBV2 combines with J gene TRBJ2-7; TRBD1 matches at 9 bases. Germline V CDR1 and CDR2: SNHLY, FYNNEI. The J segment lost 6 bases and the V segment lost 4 bases, leaving 10 bases of the junction unmatched. The length of the CDR3 is 15 residues. The CDR3 bases are TGTGCCAGCAGTGCGTTCGGACAGGGGACCTTCGAGCAGTACTTC. Its translation is CASSAFGQGTFEQYF.

This chain connects TRBV2 to TRBJ2-1, with 14 bases fitting TRBD2. Trimming cost V 8 bases and J 10 bases; bases outside gene matches: 10. This CDR3 is built from 15 residues. From germline, CDR1 is SNHLY and CDR2 FYNNEI. The CDR3 bases are TGTGCCAGCCTTTTCGGACTAGCGGGGGGACAGGAGCAGTTCTTC. Encoded protein: CASLFGLAGGQEQFF.

J is TRBJ2-3 and V is TRBV5-1, with TRBD2 matching over 9 bases. The CDR3 spans 15 residues. V was pared by 0 bases and J by 6 bases, with 5 bases of the junction left unmatched. Germline values: CDR1 SGHRS, CDR2 YFSETQ. This CDR3 reads CASSLDLAGSDTQYF. CDR3 nucleotide sequence: TGCGCCAGCAGCTTGGATCTAGCGGGAAGTGATACGCAGTATTTT.

V gene TRBV18 combines with J gene TRBJ1-1; 9 bases fit TRBD1. CDR3 size: 19 residues. Germline assignment: CDR1 KGHSH and CDR2 LQKENI. With V trimmed by 5 bases and J by 1 base, 17 bases remained unmatched. The CDR3 coding sequence is TGTGCCAGCTCAACCCTAAGCGGGACAGGGCAGGGGAAGAACACTGAAGCTTTCTTT. Its protein product is CASSTLSGTGQGKNTEAFF.

This chain uses TRBV7-3 with TRBJ2-1; the match to TRBD2 covers 7 bases. CDR3 length: 17 amino acids. CDR1 and CDR2 from the germline V gene are SGHTA and FQGTGA. V lost 2 bases and J lost 4; bases outside the gene matches: 11. The CDR3 coding sequence is TGTGCCAGCAGCTTAGGGGGAGGCGGGAGAGTATACAATGAGCAGTTCTTC. Protein sequence: CASSLGGGGRVYNEQFF. Full variable domain (rest looked up from reference TRBV7-3 and TRBJ2-1): GAGVSQTPSNKVTEKGKYVELRCDPISGHTALYWYRQSLGQGPEFLIYFQGTGAADDSGLPNDRFFAVRPEGSVSTLKIQRTERGDSAVYLCASSLGGGGRVYNEQFFGPGTRLTVL.

The sample holds a few counts of this clone. The rearrangement joins TRBV7-3 to TRBJ2-3, with 12 bases lining up with TRBD2. V trimming: 2 bases; J trimming: 2 bases; junction bases outside the gene matches: 5. The germline gives CDR1 SGHTA, CDR2 FQGTGA. The CDR3 runs to 17 residues. This CDR3 is CASSLLAGGPPTDTQYF. In DNA, the CDR3 is TGTGCCAGCAGCTTACTAGCGGGGGGGCCCCCCACAGATACGCAGTATTTT.

V usage is TRBV19 and J usage is TRBJ1-2, with 9 bases identical to TRBD1. The CDR3 is made up of 15 amino acids. V was pared by 3 bases and J by 5 bases, with 7 bases of the junction left unmatched. Per germline, CDR1 LNHDA and CDR2 SQIVND (reference sequence). The chain's CDR3 is CASSILRTGDYGYTF. The CDR3 bases are TGTGCCAGTAGTATTCTTCGGACAGGGGATTATGGCTACACCTTC.

The chain uses TRBV29-1 and TRBJ2-1, with D perhaps matching TRBD1 (5 bases). The V and J ends lost 0 bases and 3 bases respectively, with 12 bases between them. Germline V gene data show CDR1 as SQVTM and CDR2 as ANQGSEA. The CDR3 is 15 residues long. Written as DNA, the CDR3 is TGCAGCGTTGAAGATTTGCGCGGACACTACAATGAGCAGTTCTTC. Amino acids: CSVEDLRGHYNEQFF.

The chain links TRBV9 to TRBJ2-7, with 13 bases lining up with TRBD2. CDR3 size: 14 residues. V trimming: 4 bases; J trimming: 11 bases; junction bases outside the gene matches: 9. Germline CDR1 and CDR2: SGDLS and YYNGEE. The CDR3, as DNA: TGTGCCAGCAGCTCCGACGGGACTAGCGGGACTAAGTACTTC. It specifies CASSSDGTSGTKYF.

This clone was observed a few times. The chain links TRBV7-8 to TRBJ1-6, with TRBD1 matching 12 bases. CDR1 SGHVS and CDR2 FQNEAQ come from the germline V gene. This CDR3 is built from 18 residues. V shed 5 bases and J 10 bases; nucleotides not matched to a gene: 15. CDR3 nucleotide sequence: TGTGCCAGCAGCCCGTCCCGGGACAGGGGGCTGGAGACCTCACCCCTCCACTTT. It specifies CASSPSRDRGLETSPLHF.

The chain recombines TRBV3-1 (or the pseudogene TRBV3-2) with TRBJ2-1, with D maybe TRBD2 (5 bases). With 3 bases removed from V and 0 bases from J, the gap between germline ends came to 9 bases. The CDR3 runs to 15 residues. Per the germline V gene, CDR1 is LGHDT and CDR2 is YNNKEL (reference sequence). CDR3 amino acids: CASSQDWSSYNEQFF. The CDR3 DNA is TGTGCCAGCAGCCAGGACTGGAGCTCCTACAATGAGCAGTTCTTC.

This rearrangement joins TRBV7-9 to TRBJ1-2; 7 bases are a match to TRBD1. This CDR3 is built from 14 residues. Germline V gene lookup returns CDR1 SEHNR and CDR2 FQNEAQ (reference sequence). J lost 5 bases, V lost 6 bases, and 9 bases had no gene match. The CDR3 DNA sequence: TGTGCCAGCAGTAGTGGGACAGACTTTTATGGCTACACCTTC. It codes for CASSSGTDFYGYTF.

The chain joins TRBV19 to TRBJ2-2, with TRBD1 matching over 9 bases. Germline lookup yields CDR1 LNHDA and CDR2 SQIVND (reference sequence). With V trimmed by 6 bases and J by 4 bases, 6 bases remained unmatched. The CDR3 consists of 15 residues. The CDR3 spells CASRSQGASTGELFF. The CDR3 nucleotides are TGTGCCAGTAGGTCACAGGGGGCAAGCACCGGGGAGCTGTTTTTT. Full variable domain (rest looked up from reference TRBV19 and TRBJ2-2): DGGITQSPKYLFRKEGQNVTLSCEQNLNHDAMYWYRQDPGQGLRLIYYSQIVNDFQKGDIAEGYSVSREKKESFPLTVTSAQKNPTAFYLCASRSQGASTGELFFGEGSRLTVL.